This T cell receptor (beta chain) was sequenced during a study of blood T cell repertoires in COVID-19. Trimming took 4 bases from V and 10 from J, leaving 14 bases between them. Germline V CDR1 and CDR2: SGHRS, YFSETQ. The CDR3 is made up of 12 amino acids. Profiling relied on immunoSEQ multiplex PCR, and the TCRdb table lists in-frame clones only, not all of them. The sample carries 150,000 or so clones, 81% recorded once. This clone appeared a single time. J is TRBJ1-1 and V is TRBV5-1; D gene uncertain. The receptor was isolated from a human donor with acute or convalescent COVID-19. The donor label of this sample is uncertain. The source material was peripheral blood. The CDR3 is CASSLASGGAFF. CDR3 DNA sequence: TGCGCCAGCAGCCTGGCGAGTGGTGGAGCTTTCTTT.